The next 16 T cell receptor beta chains were all read from a single sample in a study of cytomegalovirus exposure and HLA in healthy donors. The PCR had 60 Vbeta and 13 Jbeta primers. Only in-frame clones appear in the TCRdb table, and some are missing; sequencing was by immunoSEQ multiplex PCR. The sample has about 89,000 clones; 77% are singletons. The sequenced sample consisted of PBMCs. The receptors were gathered from a man aged 25-45 years in good health and CMV-seronegative.

The rearrangement uses TRBV4-1 and TRBJ2-2, with TRBD1 identical over 9 bases. This CDR3 has 17 residues. V lost 2 bases to trimming and J lost 3 bases; unmatched junction nucleotides: 7. Germline CDR1 and CDR2: MGHRA and YSYEKL. The CDR3 is CASSQWGTGSYTGELFF. The CDR3 DNA reads as TGCGCCAGCAGCCAATGGGGGACAGGGTCGTACACCGGGGAGCTGTTTTTT.

CDR3 DNA: TGTGCCAGCAGTTTGGGCGGGGGGGTCTCCCACTATGGCTACACCTTC. Its translation is CASSLGGGVSHYGYTF. J is TRBJ1-2 and V is TRBV28; maybe TRBD1 (5 bases). Per the germline V gene, CDR1 is MDHEN and CDR2 is SYDVKM. Trimming took off 3 bases at V and 3 bases at J, with 17 bases between the two ends. This CDR3 contains 16 residues.

The chain couples TRBV27 to TRBJ1-3, with D unclear. Per germline, CDR1 MNHEY and CDR2 SMNVEV (reference sequence). Trimming took off 5 bases at V and 7 bases at J, with 12 bases between the two ends. The CDR3 is 13 residues long. The chain's CDR3 is CASSDAGGNTIYF. The CDR3 bases are TGTGCCAGCAGTGATGCAGGAGGGAACACCATATATTTT.

The chain is built from TRBV11-2 and TRBJ2-7; unclear D gene. V dropped 5 bases and J dropped 5 bases, with 19 bases sitting between them. The CDR3 loop spans 15 amino acids. Germline CDR1 and CDR2: SGHAT and FQNNGV. The CDR3 loop reads CASSLESSGVHEQYF. The DNA for the CDR3 is TGTGCCAGCAGCCTGGAGTCCTCTGGCGTGCACGAGCAGTACTTC.

This chain joins TRBV29-1 and TRBJ2-7; 15 positions agree with TRBD2. The germline V gene encodes CDR1 SQVTM and CDR2 ANQGSEA. The CDR3 spans 19 residues. V trimming: 1 base; J trimming: 0 bases; junction bases outside the gene matches: 10. CDR3 sequence (DNA): TGCAGCGTTGAAGTTCCCCCGGGACTAGCGGGAGGATCCTCCTACGAGCAGTACTTC. Residues: CSVEVPPGLAGGSSYEQYF.

The chain recombines TRBV20-1 with TRBJ1-1; no reliable D call. V dropped 3 bases and J dropped 7 bases, with 9 bases sitting between them. Germline V gives CDR1 DFQATT, CDR2 SNEGSKA (reference sequence). This CDR3 spans 11 amino acids. The CDR3 loop is CSARGRLEAFF. For the CDR3, the DNA is TGCAGTGCTAGGGGCAGGCTTGAAGCTTTCTTT.

V is TRBV6-1 and J is TRBJ1-2; 8 bases align to TRBD1. The V gene end was trimmed by 2 bases and the J gene end by 3 bases; junction bases not matched to a gene: 11. This CDR3 has 17 residues. From germline, CDR1 is MNHNS and CDR2 SASEGT. The CDR3 sequence is CASSEKRLQGAHYGYTF. The CDR3 nucleotides are TGTGCCAGCAGTGAAAAGAGACTTCAGGGGGCCCACTATGGCTACACCTTC.

Of note for this clone: The germline gene is not matched at one end of the junction; a read error may be the cause. V gene TRBV7-9 combines with J gene TRBJ1-4; D remains ambiguous. From germline, CDR1 is SEHNR and CDR2 FQNEAQ (reference sequence). The CDR3 is 14 residues long. The CDR3, as DNA: TGTGCCAGCAGCATCGATCGGGATAATGAAAAACGGTTTTTT. Protein product: CASSIDRDNEKRFF.

The genes are TRBV10-2 and TRBJ2-2, with TRBD2 matching over 11 bases. The CDR3 spans 17 residues. V lost 3 bases, J lost 6 bases, and 9 bases stayed unmatched. The V gene's germline CDR1 is WSHSY and CDR2 SAAADI. CDR3 amino acids: CASSDPSGRSAAGELFF. CDR3 coding DNA: TGCGCCAGCAGTGATCCTAGCGGGAGGTCAGCTGCCGGGGAGCTGTTTTTT.

The chain links TRBV28 to TRBJ1-5; 8 bases agree with TRBD1. V was clipped by 6 bases and J by 7 bases; unmatched bases: 11. CDR3 length: 15 residues. Germline CDR1 and CDR2: MDHEN and SYDVKM. In DNA form, the CDR3 reads TGTGCCAGCAGAGAATATGGACAGGGTATCCAGCCCCAGCATTTT. It specifies CASREYGQGIQPQHF.

The V and J genes are TRBV7-9 and TRBJ2-7; 8 bases are a match to TRBD1. J lost 0 bases, V lost 5 bases, and 6 bases had no gene match. The CDR3 length is 15 residues. Per germline, CDR1 SEHNR and CDR2 FQNEAQ (reference sequence). For the CDR3, the DNA is TGTGCCAGCAGCGGCGACAGGGGCACCTCCTACGAGCAGTACTTC. Encoded protein: CASSGDRGTSYEQYF. The variable domain in full, with the rest retrieved from reference TRBV7-9 and TRBJ2-7, is DTGVSQNPRHKITKRGQNVTFRCDPISEHNRLYWYRQTLGQGPEFLTYFQNEAQLEKSRLLSDRFSAERPKGSFSTLEIQRTEQGDSAMYLCASSGDRGTSYEQYFGPGTRLTVT.

This rearrangement joins TRBV5-1 to TRBJ2-7; 10 bases agree with TRBD1. The CDR3 spans 15 residues. Trimming cost V 2 bases and J 5 bases; bases outside gene matches: 7. Germline V gives CDR1 SGHRS, CDR2 YFSETQ. CDR3 sequence reads: CASSLMTGGENEQYF. The CDR3 DNA sequence: TGCGCCAGCAGCTTAATGACAGGGGGCGAGAACGAGCAGTACTTC.

The CDR3 bases are TGCAGCGTTGTCGTCGCGGGGGGGATCCAACGCTCCTACGAGCAGTACTTC. Translating it yields CSVVVAGGIQRSYEQYF. The V gene is TRBV29-1, the J gene TRBJ2-7, with 9 bases aligning to TRBD2. V lost 4 bases, J lost 0 bases, and 13 bases stayed unmatched. From germline, CDR1 is SQVTM and CDR2 ANQGSEA. The CDR3 is 17 amino acids.

The chain couples TRBV4-1 to TRBJ2-7, with 14 bases matching TRBD2. The CDR3 extends over 15 amino acids. Trimming at V came to 4 bases and at J to 6 bases, leaving 5 bases not matched to a gene. Germline CDR1 MGHRA, CDR2 YSYEKL. CDR3: CASSPRLAGGLEQYF. The CDR3 bases are TGCGCCAGCAGCCCAAGACTAGCGGGGGGGCTCGAGCAGTACTTC.

CDR3: CASSLSGGDTGELFF. The CDR3 DNA sequence: TGTGCCAGCAGCCTCAGCGGGGGGGACACCGGGGAGCTGTTTTTT. V and J are TRBV11-3 and TRBJ2-2; the match to TRBD2 covers 10 bases. With 5 bases clipped from V and 3 bases from J, the junction kept 3 bases outside the gene matches. Germline CDR1 SGHNT, CDR2 YENEEA. This CDR3 is built from 15 residues.

This clone was detected a few times. CDR3 sequence reads: CASSPQGTEAFF. The CDR3 DNA reads as TGTGCCAGCAGCCCACAGGGCACTGAAGCTTTCTTT. V gene TRBV7-9 combines with J gene TRBJ1-1, with a weak D call TRBD1 (6 bases). Germline CDR1 SEHNR, CDR2 FQNEAQ (reference sequence). The CDR3 spans 12 residues. Trimming shortened V by 5 bases and J by 4 bases, and 8 bases separated the two germline ends.